Listed below are T cell receptor beta chains from one sample, sequenced in a study of blood T cells in healthy people across ages. TCRdb analysed the 5' RACE reads with MiXCR anew, one entry per CDR3 protein. The sample includes around 1,800,000 distinct CDR3 sequences, about 39% seen only once; the top ten take 23%. Sequencing was done on a sample of blood. The receptors derive from a human donor in good health. The CDR3 runs from the conserved cysteine through the conserved F or W. Fields, in order: clone size, J gene, D gene, V gene, CDR3 protein, CDR3 DNA. The D gene is left open where the match is weak. Clone size is stated in some rows and not others, as once, few, many or a class when expanded.

many | TRBJ2-1 | NA | TRBV7-2 | CASSLAYEQFF | TGTGCCAGCAGCTTGGCTTATGAACAGTTCTTC
NA | TRBJ1-5 | TRBD1 | TRBV4-1 | CASSQFTGGLEQPQHF | TGCGCCAGCAGCCAGTTTACAGGGGGCCTCGAACAGCCCCAGCATTTT
few | TRBJ1-2 | NA | TRBV29-1 | CSVDRARDYGYTF | TGCAGCGTTGATCGTGCCAGGGACTATGGCTACACCTTC
NA | TRBJ2-7 | NA | TRBV6-2/TRBV6-3 | CPSSYSTGPLSYEQYF | TGTCCCAGCAGTTACTCGACCGGGCCACTATCCTACGAGCAGTACTTC
NA | TRBJ2-7 | NA | TRBV5-1 | CASSLVPGAHEQYF | TGCGCCAGCAGCTTGGTTCCGGGGGCGCACGAGCAGTACTTC
NA | TRBJ2-1 | TRBD2 | TRBV7-2 | CASSLGGPSGGSEQFF | TGTGCCAGCAGCTTAGGCGGGCCTAGCGGGGGGAGTGAGCAGTTCTTC
few | TRBJ2-1 | NA | TRBV7-9 | CASSDGLPYNEQFF | TGTGCCAGCAGCGATGGGTTGCCCTACAATGAGCAGTTCTTC
few | TRBJ2-7 | NA | TRBV6-6 | CASSYDSYYEQYF | TGTGCCAGCAGTTACGACAGTTACTACGAGCAGTACTTC
once | TRBJ1-1 | NA | TRBV7-9 | CVSSLDPNTEAFF | TGTGTCAGCAGCTTAGACCCGAACACTGAAGCTTTCTTT
NA | TRBJ2-5 | NA | TRBV29-1 | CSVDSYPQETQYF | TGCAGCGTTGATAGTTATCCTCAAGAGACCCAGTACTTC
NA | TRBJ1-4 | NA | TRBV29-1 | CSAENSPNEKLFF | TGCAGCGCTGAGAACAGTCCTAATGAAAAACTGTTTTTT
NA | TRBJ2-5 | NA | TRBV7-2 | CVGSLVRWETQYF | TGTGTCGGCAGCTTAGTAAGGTGGGAGACCCAGTACTTC
once | TRBJ2-3 | TRBD1 | TRBV20-1 | CSAWDRGFGTDTQYF | TGCAGTGCGTGGGACAGGGGGTTTGGTACAGATACGCAGTATTTT
few | TRBJ1-1 | NA | TRBV7-3 | CASSSQGETEAFF | TGTGCCAGCAGCTCCCAGGGTGAAACTGAAGCTTTCTTT
few | TRBJ1-2 | NA | TRBV15 | CATSSPHRAPYGYTF | TGTGCCACCAGCAGTCCTCACAGGGCCCCCTATGGCTACACCTTC
NA | TRBJ1-1 | NA | TRBV29-1 | CSSLGGNLEAFF | TGCAGCTCCCTGGGCGGGAACCTCGAAGCTTTCTTT
NA | TRBJ2-3 | TRBD1 | TRBV12-3/TRBV12-4 | CASHRGRIADTQYF | TGTGCCAGCCATAGGGGGCGGATAGCAGATACGCAGTATTTT
many | TRBJ2-7 | NA | TRBV7-2 | CASSVSGLTYEQYF | TGTGCCAGCAGCGTCTCGGGCCTCACCTACGAGCAGTACTTC
NA | TRBJ2-7 | TRBD2 | TRBV14 | CASSQDAGVPAYEQYF | TGTGCCAGCAGCCAAGACGCGGGGGTCCCAGCCTACGAGCAGTACTTC
NA | TRBJ1-2 | NA | TRBV9 | CASSVRDLDHGYTF | TGTGCCAGCAGCGTGCGGGACCTGGACCATGGCTACACCTTC
few | TRBJ1-2 | NA | TRBV5-5 | CASSQNAGPYYGYTF | TGTGCCAGCAGTCAAAATGCCGGGCCTTACTATGGCTACACCTTC
few | TRBJ2-5 | TRBD2 | TRBV24-1 | CATSERGSETQYF | TGTGCCACCAGTGAGCGGGGGTCGGAGACCCAGTACTTC
few | TRBJ2-7 | TRBD2 | TRBV5-1 | CASSPPGREASEQYF | TGCGCCAGCAGCCCCCCGGGCCGGGAGGCTAGCGAGCAGTACTTC
NA | TRBJ2-7 | NA | TRBV5-1 | CASSQIGGGLINSYEQYF | TGCGCCAGCAGCCAGATAGGCGGGGGCCTTATCAACTCCTACGAGCAGTACTTC
NA | TRBJ2-1 | TRBD2 | TRBV7-3 | CASSSLAGGIDEQFF | TGTGCCAGCAGCTCACTAGCGGGGGGGATCGATGAGCAGTTCTTC
NA | TRBJ2-3 | TRBD2 | TRBV15 | CATDAGGTDTQYF | TGTGCCACCGATGCGGGGGGCACAGATACGCAGTATTTT
NA | TRBJ2-3 | TRBD2 | TRBV29-1 | CSASDSGGVTDTQYF | TGCAGCGCCTCTGATAGCGGGGGGGTCACAGATACGCAGTATTTT
NA | TRBJ2-5 | NA | TRBV7-9 | CASSPLGLIQETQYF | TGTGCCAGCAGCCCACTGGGCTTAATTCAAGAGACCCAGTACTTC
NA | TRBJ2-3 | NA | TRBV4-3 | CASSRAGGGADTQYF | TGCGCCAGCAGCCGAGCAGGTGGGGGCGCAGATACGCAGTATTTT